This TCR beta chain was obtained from a study of blood T cell repertoires in COVID-19. Study background: The cDNA or gDNA used as material had been derived from T cells, B-cell-depleted T cells, or PBMCs.

The CDR3 contains 17 residues. The germline V and J ends were trimmed by 7 bases and 1 base, with 17 bases remaining between them. Looked up from germline, CDR1 is SNHLY and CDR2 is FYNNEI. This clone has a handful of counts. Original methodology: Reference gene primer amplification yielded estimated nucleated cell counts. Repertoires were generated with immunoSEQ multiplex PCR, while TCRdb's copy carries only in-frame clones and drops some. V, J and clone size are taken as reported in that table, and D and trimming were inferred from the DNA itself. In the table there are under 200,000 clones, 85% to 90% of which are singletons.

The sample taken for sequencing was PBMCs or T cells enriched from blood (not recorded which). The origin of this receptor is a woman aged 45-59 years who had recovered from COVID-19. V gene TRBV2 combines with J gene TRBJ2-6, with a weak D call TRBD1 (5 bases). Here the CDR3 reads CASNRQPRVSGANVLTF. CDR3 sequence (DNA): TGTGCCAGCAATAGACAGCCTCGGGTGTCTGGGGCCAACGTCCTGACTTTC.